This T cell receptor beta chain was retrieved from a study of Graves' ophthalmopathy and Graves' hyperthyroidism. Study-level results: With a specificity of 72.22% and a sensitivity of about 71%, the model predicted ophthalmopathy progression.

RNA served as the template for amplifying TCR beta CDR3 regions. First-round RT-PCR used HTBI primers; second-round multiplex PCR followed. TCRdb reprocessed the multiplex PCR reads with MiXCR, giving one entry per CDR3 protein. Among roughly 600,000 distinct CDR3 sequences listed, less than 40% were seen once. Ages of hyperthyroidism patients ran from 18 to 65, and their diagnoses were new, under 2 months' duration. CDR3 length equals 14 residues. The ends were cut back, 4 bases at V and 2 bases at J, with 11 bases in the middle. Germline V CDR1 and CDR2: MGHRA, YSYEKL. This clonotype showed up many times. The antigen remains unidentified.

The chain carries TRBV4-1 and TRBJ1-2, with D hard to call. The receptor's source is an adult man with Graves' hyperthyroidism. Sequences were obtained from peripheral blood or thyroid tissue (not recorded which). The CDR3 DNA sequence: TGCGCCAGCAGCCCCCATGATTTCAACTATGGCTACACCTTC. Translated: CASSPHDFNYGYTF.